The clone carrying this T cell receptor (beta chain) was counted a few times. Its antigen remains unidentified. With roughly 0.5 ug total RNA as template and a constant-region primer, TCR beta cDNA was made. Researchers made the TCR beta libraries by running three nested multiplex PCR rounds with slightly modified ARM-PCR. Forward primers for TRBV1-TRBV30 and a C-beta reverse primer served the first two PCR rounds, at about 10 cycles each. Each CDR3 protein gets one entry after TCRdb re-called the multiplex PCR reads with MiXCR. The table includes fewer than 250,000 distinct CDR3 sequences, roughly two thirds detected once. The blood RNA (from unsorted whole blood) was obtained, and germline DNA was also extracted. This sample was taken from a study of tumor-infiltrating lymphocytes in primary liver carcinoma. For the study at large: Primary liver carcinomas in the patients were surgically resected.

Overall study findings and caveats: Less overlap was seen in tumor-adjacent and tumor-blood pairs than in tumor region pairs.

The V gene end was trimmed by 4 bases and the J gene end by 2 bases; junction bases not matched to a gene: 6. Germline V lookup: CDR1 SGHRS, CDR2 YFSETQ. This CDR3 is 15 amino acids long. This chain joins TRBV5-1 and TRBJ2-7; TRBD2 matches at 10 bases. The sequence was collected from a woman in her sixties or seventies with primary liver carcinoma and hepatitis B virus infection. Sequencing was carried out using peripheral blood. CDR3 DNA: TGCGCCAGCAGCGAGCGGGGGGGGGATCCCTACGAGCAGTACTTC. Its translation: CASSERGGDPYEQYF.